This passage covers 12 T cell receptor beta chains from one sample sequenced in a study of CXCR3-negative and CXCR3-positive naive CD8 T cells. The antigens of these receptors remain unknown. 5' RACE that incorporated UMI labels was used to prepare the TRB cDNA libraries. With the 5' RACE reads reprocessed, TCRdb shows one record per CDR3 protein and no DNA. Its listing shows roughly 93,000 distinct CDR3 sequences. Overall study findings and caveats: When CXCR3-positive naive cells were set against CXCR3-negative naive cells, the former had more hydrophobic TRB CDR3s.

The specimen was naive CXCR3+ CD8+ T cells from blood. The subset is: CD45RO-CCR7+CD27+CD95- naive CD8+ T cells expressing CXCR3 (TNR3+). Receptor source: a human donor in good health. Some clones in this sample may be carry-over from other donors' samples.

The CDR3 sequence is CGSRPGGTGELFF. The chain combines TRBV7-3 with TRBJ2-2; the D call from TCRdb, TRBD1, cannot be confirmed without DNA. CDR3 length: 13 amino acids. The V gene's germline CDR1 is SGHTA and CDR2 FQGTGA.

V usage is TRBV28 and J usage is TRBJ1-2; absent DNA, TCRdb's TRBD1 call cannot be checked. Germline loops: CDR1 MDHEN, CDR2 SYDVKM. The CDR3 extends over 15 amino acids. The CDR3 sequence: CASSWRGQTAYGYTF.

The J gene is TRBJ2-5, the V gene TRBV27. This CDR3 has 14 amino acids. Germline V lookup: CDR1 MNHEY, CDR2 SMNVEV (reference sequence). This CDR3 reads CASSTTPDPETQYF.

The V call is TRBV7-9, the J call TRBJ2-7; TCRdb names TRBD1, which stays unverified in the absence of DNA. Germline CDR1 reads SEHNR; CDR2 reads FQNEAQ (reference sequence). The CDR3 runs 16 residues. This chain's CDR3 is CASSFSPTGQGYEQYF.

The rearrangement uses TRBV21-1 and TRBJ2-3; absent DNA, TCRdb's TRBD1 call cannot be checked. TRBV21-1 is reported as a pseudogene. The CDR3 length is 17 residues. The CDR3 loop is CASSLPGRESFGDTQYF.

The rearrangement links TRBV29-1 to TRBJ1-1; checking the TCRdb D call of TRBD1 is not possible without DNA. The CDR3 extends over 13 amino acids. CDR1 and CDR2 from the germline V gene are SQVTM and ANQGSEA. CDR3 amino acids: CSVGQGANTEAFF.

This chain joins TRBV29-1 and TRBJ2-1. CDR1 is SQVTM and CDR2 is ANQGSEA in the germline V gene. This CDR3 contains 13 residues. This CDR3 is CSVAGGSYNEQFF.

The rearrangement links TRBV7-2 to TRBJ2-1; absent DNA, TCRdb's TRBD2 call cannot be checked. This CDR3 has 16 residues. The germline CDR1 and CDR2 sequences are SGHTA and FQGNSA. CDR3 protein: CASSLELGLPLEEQFF.

The chain links TRBV12-5 to TRBJ2-1. The CDR3 extends over 15 amino acids. Per germline, CDR1 LGHNT and CDR2 FRNRAP. The CDR3: CASAWSGGAYNEQFF.

The chain is built from TRBV5-1 and TRBJ1-2. The CDR3 extends over 11 amino acids. Germline values: CDR1 SGHRS, CDR2 YFSETQ. The CDR3 is CASSDLGGYTF.

The chain has TRBV5-1 and TRBJ1-1. This CDR3 comprises 14 residues. Germline lookup yields CDR1 SGHRS and CDR2 YFSETQ. This CDR3 reads CASSLEVAEPEAFF.

The J gene is TRBJ1-2, the V gene TRBV7-3; TCRdb's D call of TRBD1 is untestable without DNA. There are 13 residues in the CDR3. Germline V gene data show CDR1 as SGHTA and CDR2 as FQGTGA. The CDR3 is CASSSTGGNGYTF.